The T cell receptor beta chain under discussion was sequenced for a study of cytomegalovirus exposure and HLA in healthy donors. Study observations and caveats: A later analysis linked a missense variant in DCLRE1C to the trimming of TCR beta V and J genes. In a later analysis, donors in an Asian-associated ancestry cluster reportedly had fewer N-insertions in productive TCRs than the cohort mean.

Germline trimming cut 1 base from V and 4 bases from J; bases unmatched to any gene: 5. This CDR3 region has 15 residues. Germline V gene lookup returns CDR1 GTSNPN and CDR2 SVGIG (reference sequence). Amplification used 60 Vbeta primers and 13 Jbeta primers. As handled by the study authors: Later work found tens of millions of unique TCR beta chains, with 9.5 million to 14 million shared. TCRdb keeps only in-frame clones here, not all; method: immunoSEQ multiplex PCR. V and J calls and clone size follow that table, whereas D and trimming were derived from the DNA. This repertoire shows about 200,000 clones, 65% to 85% found once; its top ten account for roughly 3%. In the case of this clone: Its antigen is unknown.

The material sequenced was PBMCs. The clonotype comes from a woman aged 25 to 39 in good health and CMV-seronegative. V gene TRBV30 combines with J gene TRBJ2-4, with TRBD2 identical over 9 bases. The CDR3 region is CAWSGKSGRKNIQYF. As DNA, the CDR3 is TGTGCCTGGAGTGGAAAGAGCGGGAGGAAAAACATTCAGTACTTC. The full variable domain, with the rest looked up from reference TRBV30 and TRBJ2-4, is SQTIHQWPATLVQPVGSPLSLECTVEGTSNPNLYWYRQAAGRGLQLLFYSVGIGQISSEVPQNLSASRPQDRQFILSSKKLLLSDSGFYLCAWSGKSGRKNIQYFGAGTRLSVL.